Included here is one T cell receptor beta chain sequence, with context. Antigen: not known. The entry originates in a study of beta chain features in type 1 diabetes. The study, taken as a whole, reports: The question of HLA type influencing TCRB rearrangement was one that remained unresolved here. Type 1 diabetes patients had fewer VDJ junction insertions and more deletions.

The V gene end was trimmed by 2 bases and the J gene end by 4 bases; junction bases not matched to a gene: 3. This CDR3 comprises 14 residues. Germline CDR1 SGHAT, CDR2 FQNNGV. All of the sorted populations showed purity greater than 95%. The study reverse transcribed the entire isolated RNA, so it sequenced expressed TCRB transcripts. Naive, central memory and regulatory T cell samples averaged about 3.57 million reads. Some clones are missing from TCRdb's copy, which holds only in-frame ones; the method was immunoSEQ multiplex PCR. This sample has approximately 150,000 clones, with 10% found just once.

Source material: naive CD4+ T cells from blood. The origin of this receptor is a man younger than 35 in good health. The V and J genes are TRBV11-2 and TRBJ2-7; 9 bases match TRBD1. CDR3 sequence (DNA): TGTGCCAGCAGCTTAACAGGGGGCGTTTACGAGCAGTACTTC. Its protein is CASSLTGGVYEQYF.